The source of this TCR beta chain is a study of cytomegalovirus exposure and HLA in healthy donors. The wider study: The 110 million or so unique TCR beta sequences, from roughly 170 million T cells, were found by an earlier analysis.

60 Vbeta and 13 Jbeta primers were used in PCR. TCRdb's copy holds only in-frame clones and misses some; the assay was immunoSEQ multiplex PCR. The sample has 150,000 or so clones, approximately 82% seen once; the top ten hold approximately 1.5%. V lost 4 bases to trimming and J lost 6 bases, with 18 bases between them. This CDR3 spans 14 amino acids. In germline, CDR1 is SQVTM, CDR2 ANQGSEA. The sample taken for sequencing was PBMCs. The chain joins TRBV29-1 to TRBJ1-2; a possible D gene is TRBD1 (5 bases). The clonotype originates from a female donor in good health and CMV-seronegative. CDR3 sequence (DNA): TGCAGCGTTGCATGGGCCAGGGTAGACGATGGCTACACCTTC. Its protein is CSVAWARVDDGYTF. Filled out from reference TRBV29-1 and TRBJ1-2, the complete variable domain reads SAVISQKPSRDICQRGTSLTIQCQVDSQVTMMFWYRQQPGQSLTLIATANQGSEATYESGFVIDKFPISRPNLTFSTLTVSNMSPEDSSIYLCSVAWARVDDGYTFGSGTRLTVV.